This TCR beta chain was recovered during a study of blood T cells in healthy people across ages. The germline V gene has CDR1 SEHNR and CDR2 FQNEAQ (reference sequence). Trimming pared 3 bases from V and 6 bases from J, leaving 12 bases between. The CDR3 has 15 amino acids. This clonotype was seen only a few times. The antigen remains unidentified. The authors ran a second PCR of roughly 6 to 11 cycles using a sample-barcoded 5' primer and a J-beta primer mix. Tags on each cDNA molecule came from a template-switch adaptor with 12 random nucleotides. TCRdb called the 5' RACE reads again in MiXCR, with one record for every CDR3 protein. The table includes around 1,500,000 distinct CDR3 sequences, around 39% detected once. The study isolated at least 6 million PBMCs from each sample. Notes on the study in general: With age, beta diversity per million T cells declined roughly linearly, significantly by approximately 40.

Sequencing used blood. The chain couples TRBV7-9 to TRBJ2-6, with D possibly matching TRBD1 (6 bases). The receptor was isolated from a young woman in good health. CDR3 in amino acids: CASSFGRGEANVLTF. The CDR3 DNA follows: TGTGCCAGCAGCTTCGGCAGGGGTGAGGCCAACGTCCTGACTTTC.